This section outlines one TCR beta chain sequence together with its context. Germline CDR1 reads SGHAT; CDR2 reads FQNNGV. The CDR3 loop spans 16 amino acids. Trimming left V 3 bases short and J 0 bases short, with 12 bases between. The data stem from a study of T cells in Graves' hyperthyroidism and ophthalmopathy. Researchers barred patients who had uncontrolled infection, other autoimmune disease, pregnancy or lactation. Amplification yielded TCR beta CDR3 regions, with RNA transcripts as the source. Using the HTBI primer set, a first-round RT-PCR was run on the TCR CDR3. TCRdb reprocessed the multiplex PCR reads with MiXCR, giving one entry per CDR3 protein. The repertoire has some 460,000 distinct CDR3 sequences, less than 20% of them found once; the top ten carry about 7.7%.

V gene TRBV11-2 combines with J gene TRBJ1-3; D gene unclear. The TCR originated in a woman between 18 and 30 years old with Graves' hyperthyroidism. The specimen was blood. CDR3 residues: CASSLGYGVSGNTIYF. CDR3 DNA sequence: TGTGCCAGCAGCTTGGGCTATGGGGTCTCTGGAAACACCATATATTTT.